This paragraph reports one T cell receptor beta chain. What it recognizes is unknown. The record originates from a study of CD8 T cells in Susac syndrome. Broader study findings: The authors found no clonal expansion in Susac syndrome CD4+ T cell repertoires.

The germline gives CDR1 MDHEN, CDR2 SYDVKM. The CDR3 runs 13 residues. V shed 5 bases and J shed 7 bases, with 11 bases lying between them. RNA in amounts of roughly 0.45 to 1 ug was reverse transcribed with random hexamers. Each CDR3 protein gets one entry after TCRdb re-called the immunoSEQ multiplex PCR reads with MiXCR. This sample has roughly 140,000 distinct CDR3 sequences; roughly 95% occur once, and the top ten carry 0.15% to 0.2%. Negative isolation was applied to CD8+ and CD4+ T cells, and FACS enrichment was applied to TEMRA cells. The origin of this receptor is a human donor with Susac syndrome. The material sequenced was CD4+ T cells from PBMCs. The V gene is TRBV28, the J gene TRBJ1-4, with D unresolved. The CDR3 here is CASSPPNGEKLFF. CDR3 sequence (DNA): TGTGCCAGCAGTCCCCCAAATGGTGAAAAACTGTTTTTT.